This T cell receptor (beta chain) appears in the sequencing data of a study of OX40 agonist ivuxolimab in advanced cancers. Whole-study findings and limits: Relatively little clonal expansion, among the lowest observed, appeared in partial responders at 0.1-3.0 mg/kg. The CD4+ and CD8+ T cells in the blood had expanded clonally by week 6 at 0.1 to 3.0 mg/kg. Expanded clones were, on average, more numerous among CD8+ T cells than CD4+.

Note on this clone: Its antigen is not identified.

Data came from immunoSEQ multiplex PCR; TCRdb stores just in-frame clones and leaves some out. The top ten hold approximately 3.2% of the sample, which has some 50,000 clones, 80% to 90% seen once. V lost 4 bases and J 2 bases, leaving 12 bases between the germline ends. The germline V gene encodes CDR1 MDHEN and CDR2 SYDVKM. The CDR3 length is 14 residues. The specimen comprised CD4+ or CD8+ T cells sorted from blood, sampled in a trial of the OX40 agonist ivuxolimab. The TCR was taken from an adult with an advanced solid tumor such as melanoma, head and neck, liver or kidney cancer. The rearrangement links TRBV28 to TRBJ2-7; D remains ambiguous. The CDR3 loop reads CASSSLTATYEQYF. Here the CDR3 DNA reads TGTGCCAGCAGTTCATTGACCGCCACCTACGAGCAGTACTTC.